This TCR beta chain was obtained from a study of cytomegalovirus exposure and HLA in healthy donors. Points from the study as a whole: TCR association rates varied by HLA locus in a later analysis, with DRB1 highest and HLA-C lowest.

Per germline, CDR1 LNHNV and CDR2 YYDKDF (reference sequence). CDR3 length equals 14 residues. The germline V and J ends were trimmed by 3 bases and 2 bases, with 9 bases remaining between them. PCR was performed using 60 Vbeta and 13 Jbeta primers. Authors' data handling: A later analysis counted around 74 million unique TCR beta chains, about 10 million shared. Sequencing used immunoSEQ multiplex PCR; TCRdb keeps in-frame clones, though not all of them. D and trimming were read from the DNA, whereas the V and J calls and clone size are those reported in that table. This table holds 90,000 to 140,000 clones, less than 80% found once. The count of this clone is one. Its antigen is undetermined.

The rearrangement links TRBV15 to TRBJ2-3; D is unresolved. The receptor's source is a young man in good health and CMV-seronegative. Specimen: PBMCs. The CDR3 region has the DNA TGTGCCACCAGCAGTGCAAGCTCCACAGATACGCAGTATTTT. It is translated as CATSSASSTDTQYF.